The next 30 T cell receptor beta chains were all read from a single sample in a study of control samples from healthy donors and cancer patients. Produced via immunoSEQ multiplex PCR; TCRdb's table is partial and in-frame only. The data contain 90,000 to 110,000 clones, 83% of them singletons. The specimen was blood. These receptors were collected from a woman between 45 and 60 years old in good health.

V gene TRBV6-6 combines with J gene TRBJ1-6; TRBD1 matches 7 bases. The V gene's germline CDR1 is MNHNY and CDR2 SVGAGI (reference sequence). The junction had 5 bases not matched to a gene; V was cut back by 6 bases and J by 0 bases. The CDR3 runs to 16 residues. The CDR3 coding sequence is TGTGCCAGCAGAAACGACAGGGACTCCTATAATTCACCCCTCCACTTT. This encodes CASRNDRDSYNSPLHF.

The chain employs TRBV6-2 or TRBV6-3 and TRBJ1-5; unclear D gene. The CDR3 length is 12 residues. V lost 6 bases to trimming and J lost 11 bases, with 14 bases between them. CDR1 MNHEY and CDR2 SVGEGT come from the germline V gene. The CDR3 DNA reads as TGTGCCAGCAGCTCCGGACCGAGGACCCAGCATTTT. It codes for CASSSGPRTQHF.

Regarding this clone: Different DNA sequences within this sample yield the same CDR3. In nucleotides, the CDR3 is TGTGCCAGCAGTGTACAGGGGGCCAAAAACATTCAGTACTTC. It encodes CASSVQGAKNIQYF. The chain employs TRBV27 and TRBJ2-4, with TRBD1 identical over 7 bases. The V gene's germline CDR1 is MNHEY and CDR2 SMNVEV (reference sequence). The CDR3 runs 14 residues. V shed 5 bases and J 1 base; nucleotides not matched to a gene: 2.

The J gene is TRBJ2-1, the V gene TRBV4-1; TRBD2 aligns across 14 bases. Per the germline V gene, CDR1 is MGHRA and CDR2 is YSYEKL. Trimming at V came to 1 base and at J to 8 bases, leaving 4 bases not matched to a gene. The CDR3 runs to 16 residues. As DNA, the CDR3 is TGCGCCAGCAGCCAAGCAGGACTAGCGGGGGGCCATGAGCAGTTCTTC. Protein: CASSQAGLAGGHEQFF.

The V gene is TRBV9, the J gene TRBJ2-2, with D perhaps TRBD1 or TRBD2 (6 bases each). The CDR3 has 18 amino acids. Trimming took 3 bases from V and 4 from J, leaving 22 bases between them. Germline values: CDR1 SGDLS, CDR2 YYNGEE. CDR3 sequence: CASSGVQGGGKITGELFF. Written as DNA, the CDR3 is TGTGCCAGCAGCGGAGTACAGGGAGGCGGAAAGATCACCGGGGAGCTGTTTTTT.

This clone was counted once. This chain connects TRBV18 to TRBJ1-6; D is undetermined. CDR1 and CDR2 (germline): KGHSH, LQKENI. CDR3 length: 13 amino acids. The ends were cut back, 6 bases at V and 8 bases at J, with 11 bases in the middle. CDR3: CASSQSEDSPLHF. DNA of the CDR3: TGTGCCAGCTCGCAGAGTGAAGATTCACCCCTCCACTTT.

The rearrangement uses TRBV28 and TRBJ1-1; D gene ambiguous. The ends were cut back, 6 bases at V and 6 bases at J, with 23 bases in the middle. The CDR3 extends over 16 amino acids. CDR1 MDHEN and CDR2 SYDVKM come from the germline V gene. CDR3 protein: CASRVSGFKGRPEAFF. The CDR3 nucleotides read TGTGCCAGCAGAGTCTCGGGCTTTAAAGGCCGTCCTGAAGCTTTCTTT.

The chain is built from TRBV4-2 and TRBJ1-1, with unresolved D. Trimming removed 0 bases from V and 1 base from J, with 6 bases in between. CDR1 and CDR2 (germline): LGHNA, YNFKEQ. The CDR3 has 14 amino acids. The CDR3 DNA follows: TGTGCCAGCAGCCAAGAACATCCGAACACTGAAGCTTTCTTT. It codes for CASSQEHPNTEAFF.

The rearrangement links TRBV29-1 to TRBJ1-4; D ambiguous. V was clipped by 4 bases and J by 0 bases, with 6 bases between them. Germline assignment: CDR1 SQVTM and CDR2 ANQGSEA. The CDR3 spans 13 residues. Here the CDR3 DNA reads TGCAGCGTTGGGTTTGCAACTAATGAAAAACTGTTTTTT. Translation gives CSVGFATNEKLFF.

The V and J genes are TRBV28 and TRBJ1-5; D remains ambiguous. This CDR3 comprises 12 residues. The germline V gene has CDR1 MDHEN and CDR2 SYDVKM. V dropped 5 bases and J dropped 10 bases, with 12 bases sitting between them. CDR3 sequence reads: CASSPPALPQHF. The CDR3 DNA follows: TGTGCCAGCAGTCCCCCTGCCCTTCCCCAGCATTTT. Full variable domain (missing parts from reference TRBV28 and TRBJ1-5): DVKVTQSSRYLVKRTGEKVFLECVQDMDHENMFWYRQDPGLGLRLIYFSYDVKMKEKGDIPEGYSVSREKKERFSLILESASTNQTSMYLCASSPPALPQHFGDGTRLSIL.

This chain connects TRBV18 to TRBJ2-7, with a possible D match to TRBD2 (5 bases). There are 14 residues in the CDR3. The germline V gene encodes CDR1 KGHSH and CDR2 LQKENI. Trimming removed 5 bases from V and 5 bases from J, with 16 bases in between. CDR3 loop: CASSLTTRGDEQYF. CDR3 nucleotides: TGTGCCAGCTCATTAACTACACGGGGAGACGAGCAGTACTTC.

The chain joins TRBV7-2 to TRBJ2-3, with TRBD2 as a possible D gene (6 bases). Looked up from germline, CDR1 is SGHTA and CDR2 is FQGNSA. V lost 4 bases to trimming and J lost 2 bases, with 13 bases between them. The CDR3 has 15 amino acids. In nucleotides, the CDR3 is TGTGCCAGCAGCTCGGCGGGGCATCCCACAGATACGCAGTATTTT. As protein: CASSSAGHPTDTQYF.

This CDR3 is CASSFSGGAKTQYF. In nucleotides, the CDR3 is TGTGCCAGCAGTTTTAGCGGGGGGGCCAAGACCCAGTACTTC. The J gene is TRBJ2-5, the V gene TRBV6-2 or TRBV6-3; 11 nucleotides agree with TRBD2. Trimming took 4 bases from V and 6 from J; bases not matched to a gene: 4. Looked up from germline, CDR1 is MNHEY and CDR2 is SVGEGT. The CDR3 runs to 14 residues.

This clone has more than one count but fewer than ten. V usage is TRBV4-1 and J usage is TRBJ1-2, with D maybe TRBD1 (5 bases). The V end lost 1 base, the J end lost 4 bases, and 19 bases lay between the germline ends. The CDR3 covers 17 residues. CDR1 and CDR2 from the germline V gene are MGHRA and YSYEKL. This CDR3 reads CASSQVPGTVEAYGYTF. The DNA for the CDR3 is TGCGCCAGCAGCCAAGTCCCAGGGACGGTGGAGGCCTATGGCTACACCTTC.

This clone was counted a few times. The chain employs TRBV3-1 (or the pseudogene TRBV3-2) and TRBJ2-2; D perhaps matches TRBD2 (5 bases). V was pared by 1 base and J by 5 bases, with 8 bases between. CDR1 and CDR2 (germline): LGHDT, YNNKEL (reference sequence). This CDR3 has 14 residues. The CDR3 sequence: CASSQALGTGELFF. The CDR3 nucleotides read TGTGCCAGCAGCCAAGCACTAGGGACCGGGGAGCTGTTTTTT.

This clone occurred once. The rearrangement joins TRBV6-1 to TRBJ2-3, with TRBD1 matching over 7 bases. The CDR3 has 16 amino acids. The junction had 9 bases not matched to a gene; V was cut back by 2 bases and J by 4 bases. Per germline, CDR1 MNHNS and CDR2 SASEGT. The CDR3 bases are TGTGCCAGCAGTGAACACGCAGGGGGTAACGCAGATACGCAGTATTTT. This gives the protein CASSEHAGGNADTQYF.

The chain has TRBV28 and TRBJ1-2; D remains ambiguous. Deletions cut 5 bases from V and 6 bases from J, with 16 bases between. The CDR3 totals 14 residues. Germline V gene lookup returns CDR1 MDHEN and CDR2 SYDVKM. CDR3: CASSRAEGGHGYTF. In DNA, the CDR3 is TGTGCCAGCAGTAGGGCGGAGGGCGGGCATGGCTACACCTTC.

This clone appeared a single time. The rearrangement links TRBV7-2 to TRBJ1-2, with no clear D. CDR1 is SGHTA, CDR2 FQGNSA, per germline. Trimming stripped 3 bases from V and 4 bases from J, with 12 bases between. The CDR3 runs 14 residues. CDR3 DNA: TGTGCCAGCAGCTTTCAGAACCCTACCTATGGCTACACCTTC. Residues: CASSFQNPTYGYTF.

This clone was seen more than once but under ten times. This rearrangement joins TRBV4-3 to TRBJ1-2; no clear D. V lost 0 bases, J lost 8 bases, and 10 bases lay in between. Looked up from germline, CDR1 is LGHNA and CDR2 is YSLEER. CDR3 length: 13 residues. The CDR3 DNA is TGCGCCAGCAGCCAAGATTGGGTAGGCGGCTACACCTTC. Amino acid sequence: CASSQDWVGGYTF.

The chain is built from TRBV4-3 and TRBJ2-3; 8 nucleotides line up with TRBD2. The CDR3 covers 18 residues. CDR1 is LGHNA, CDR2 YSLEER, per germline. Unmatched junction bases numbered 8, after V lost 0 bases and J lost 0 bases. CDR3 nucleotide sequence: TGCGCCAGCAGCCAAGATTTACTAGCGGTTCTTAGCACAGATACGCAGTATTTT. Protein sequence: CASSQDLLAVLSTDTQYF.

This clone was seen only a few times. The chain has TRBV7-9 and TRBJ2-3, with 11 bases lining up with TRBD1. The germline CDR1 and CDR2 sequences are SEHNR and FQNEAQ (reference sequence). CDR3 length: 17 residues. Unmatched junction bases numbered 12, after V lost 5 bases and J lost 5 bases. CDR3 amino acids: CASSIQRTGGVQDTQYF. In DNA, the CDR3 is TGTGCCAGCAGCATTCAAAGGACAGGGGGCGTTCAAGATACGCAGTATTTT. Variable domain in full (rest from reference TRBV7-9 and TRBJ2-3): DTGVSQNPRHKITKRGQNVTFRCDPISEHNRLYWYRQTLGQGPEFLTYFQNEAQLEKSRLLSDRFSAERPKGSFSTLEIQRTEQGDSAMYLCASSIQRTGGVQDTQYFGPGTRLTVL.

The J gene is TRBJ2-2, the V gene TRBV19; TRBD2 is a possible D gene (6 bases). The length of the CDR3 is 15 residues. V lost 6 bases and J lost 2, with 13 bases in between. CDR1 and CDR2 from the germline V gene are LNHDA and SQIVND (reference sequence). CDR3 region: CASSTGEANTGELFF. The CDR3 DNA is TGTGCCAGTAGCACCGGGGAGGCCAACACCGGGGAGCTGTTTTTT.

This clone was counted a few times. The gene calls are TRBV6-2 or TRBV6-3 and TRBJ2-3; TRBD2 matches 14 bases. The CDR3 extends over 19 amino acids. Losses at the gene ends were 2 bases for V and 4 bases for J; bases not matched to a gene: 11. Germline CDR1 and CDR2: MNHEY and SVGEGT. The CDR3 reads CASSYNPKTSGGAPDTQYF. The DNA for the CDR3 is TGTGCCAGCAGTTACAACCCAAAGACTAGCGGGGGGGCGCCAGATACGCAGTATTTT.

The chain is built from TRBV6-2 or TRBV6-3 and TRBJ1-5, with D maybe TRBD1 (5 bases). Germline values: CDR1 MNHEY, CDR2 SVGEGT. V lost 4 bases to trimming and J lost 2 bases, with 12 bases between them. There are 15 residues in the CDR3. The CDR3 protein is CASSSPARGNQPQHF. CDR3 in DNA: TGTGCCAGCAGTTCTCCTGCCAGGGGCAATCAGCCCCAGCATTTT.

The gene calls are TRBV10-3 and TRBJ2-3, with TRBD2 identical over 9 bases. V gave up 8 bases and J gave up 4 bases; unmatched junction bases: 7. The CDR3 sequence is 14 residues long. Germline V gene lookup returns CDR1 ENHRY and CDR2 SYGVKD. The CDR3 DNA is TGTGCCATCTCAGAGCGGGGGGTGGCAGATACGCAGTATTTT. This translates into CAISERGVADTQYF.

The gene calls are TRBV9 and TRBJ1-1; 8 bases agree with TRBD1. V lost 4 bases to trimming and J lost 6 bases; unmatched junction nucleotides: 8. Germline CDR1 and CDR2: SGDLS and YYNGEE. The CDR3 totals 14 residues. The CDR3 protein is CASSPRDRTSEAFF. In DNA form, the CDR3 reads TGTGCCAGCAGCCCCCGGGACAGGACCTCTGAAGCTTTCTTT. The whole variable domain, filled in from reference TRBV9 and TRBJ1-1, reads DSGVTQTPKHLITATGQRVTLRCSPRSGDLSVYWYQQSLDQGLQFLIQYYNGEERAKGNILERFSAQQFPDLHSELNLSSLELGDSALYFCASSPRDRTSEAFFGQGTRLTVV.

The CDR3, as DNA: TGTGCCAGCAGCTTGGCCACATTTGGCGAGCAGTACTTC. This encodes CASSLATFGEQYF. The V and J genes are TRBV5-4 and TRBJ2-7; D ambiguous. The CDR3 has 13 amino acids. Per the germline V gene, CDR1 is SGHNT and CDR2 is YYREEE (reference sequence). Trimming shortened V by 0 bases and J by 6 bases, and 10 bases separated the two germline ends. The variable domain in full, with the rest retrieved from reference TRBV5-4 and TRBJ2-7, is ETGVTQSPTHLIKTRGQQVTLRCSSQSGHNTVSWYQQALGQGPQFIFQYYREEENGRGNFPPRFSGLQFPNYSSELNVNALELDDSALYLCASSLATFGEQYFGPGTRLTVT.

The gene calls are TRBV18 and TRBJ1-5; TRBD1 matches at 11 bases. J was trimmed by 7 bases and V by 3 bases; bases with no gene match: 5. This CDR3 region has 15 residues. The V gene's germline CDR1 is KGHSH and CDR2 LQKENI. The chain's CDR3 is CASSPGTGGLQPQHF. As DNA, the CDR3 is TGTGCCAGCTCACCGGGGACAGGGGGGTTGCAGCCCCAGCATTTT.

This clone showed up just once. The CDR3 sequence: CASSPGTANTEAFF. The CDR3 DNA is TGTGCCAGCTCACCCGGGACGGCGAACACTGAAGCTTTCTTT. The chain joins TRBV18 to TRBJ1-1, with D tentatively TRBD1 (5 bases). The V and J ends lost 3 bases and 1 base respectively, with 9 bases between them. The CDR3 runs to 14 residues. Germline-derived CDR1 and CDR2 are KGHSH and LQKENI.

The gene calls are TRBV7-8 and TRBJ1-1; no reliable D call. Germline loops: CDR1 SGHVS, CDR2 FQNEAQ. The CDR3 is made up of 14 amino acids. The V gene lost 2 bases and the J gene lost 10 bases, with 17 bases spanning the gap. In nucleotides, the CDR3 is TGTGCCAGCAGCTTAACGTCGGGAGTTCCCGGAGCTTTCTTT. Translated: CASSLTSGVPGAFF.